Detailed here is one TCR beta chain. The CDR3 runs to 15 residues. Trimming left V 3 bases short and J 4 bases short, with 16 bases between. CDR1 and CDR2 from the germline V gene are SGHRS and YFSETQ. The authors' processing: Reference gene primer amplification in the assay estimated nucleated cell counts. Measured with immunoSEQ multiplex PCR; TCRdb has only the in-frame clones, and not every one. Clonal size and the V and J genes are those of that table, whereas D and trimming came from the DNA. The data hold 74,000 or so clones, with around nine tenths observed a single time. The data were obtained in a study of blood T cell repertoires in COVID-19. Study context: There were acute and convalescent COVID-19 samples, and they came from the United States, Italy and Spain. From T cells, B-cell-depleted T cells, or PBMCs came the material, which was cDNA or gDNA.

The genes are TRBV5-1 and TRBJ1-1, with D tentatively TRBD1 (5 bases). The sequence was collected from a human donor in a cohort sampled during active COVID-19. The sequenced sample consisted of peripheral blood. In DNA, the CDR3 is TGCGCCAGCAGCTCTACCGGGGGACGGGGCACTGAAGCTTTCTTT. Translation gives CASSSTGGRGTEAFF.